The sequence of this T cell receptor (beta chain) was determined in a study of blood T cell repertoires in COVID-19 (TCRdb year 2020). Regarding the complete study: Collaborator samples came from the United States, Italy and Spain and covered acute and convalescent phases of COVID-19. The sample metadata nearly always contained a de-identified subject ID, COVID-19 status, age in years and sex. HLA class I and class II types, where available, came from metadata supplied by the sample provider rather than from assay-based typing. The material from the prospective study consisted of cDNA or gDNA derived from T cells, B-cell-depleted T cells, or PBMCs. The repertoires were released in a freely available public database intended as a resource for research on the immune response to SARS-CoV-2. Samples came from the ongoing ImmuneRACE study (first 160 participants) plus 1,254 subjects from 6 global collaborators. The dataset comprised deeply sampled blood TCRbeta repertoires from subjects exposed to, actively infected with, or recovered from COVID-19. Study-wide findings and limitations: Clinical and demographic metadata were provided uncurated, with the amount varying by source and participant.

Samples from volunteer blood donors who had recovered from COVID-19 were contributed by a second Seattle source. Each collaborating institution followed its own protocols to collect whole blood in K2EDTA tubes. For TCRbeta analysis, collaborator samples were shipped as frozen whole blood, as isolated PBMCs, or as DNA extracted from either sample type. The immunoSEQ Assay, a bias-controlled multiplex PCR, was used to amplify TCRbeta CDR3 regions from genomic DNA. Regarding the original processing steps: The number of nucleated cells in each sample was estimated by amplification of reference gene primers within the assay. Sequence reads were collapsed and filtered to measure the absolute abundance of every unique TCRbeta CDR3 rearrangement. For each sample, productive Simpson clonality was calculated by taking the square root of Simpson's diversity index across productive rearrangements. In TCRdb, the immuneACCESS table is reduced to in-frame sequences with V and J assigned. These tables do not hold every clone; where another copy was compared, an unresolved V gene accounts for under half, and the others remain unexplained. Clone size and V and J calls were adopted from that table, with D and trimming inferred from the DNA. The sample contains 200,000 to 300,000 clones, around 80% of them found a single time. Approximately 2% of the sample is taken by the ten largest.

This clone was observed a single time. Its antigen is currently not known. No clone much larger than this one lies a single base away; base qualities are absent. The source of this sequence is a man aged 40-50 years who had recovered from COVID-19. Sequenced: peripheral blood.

The CDR3 region reads CASSPPVGGPGEQYF. The DNA sequence reads TGTGCCAGCTCACCACCGGTGGGAGGGCCTGGGGAGCAGTACTTC. The rearrangement joined TRBV18 to TRBJ2-7, with TRBD2 identical over 7 junction bases. According to the germline V gene, CDR1 reads KGHSH and CDR2 reads LQKENI. The CDR3 sequence holds 15 residues, the cysteine and phenylalanine included. Only the CDR3 DNA is retained, 45 bases long and in frame from the first base. V is pruned by 0 bases and J by 7 bases, leaving 9 bases of the junction without a gene match. The variable domain in full, with residues beyond the CDR3 obtained from the reference TRBV18 and TRBJ2-7 genes, is NAGVMQNPRHLVRRRGQEARLRCSPMKGHSHVYWYRQLPEEGLKFMVYLQKENIIDESGMPKERFSAEFPKEGPSILRIQQVVRGDSAAYFCASSPPVGGPGEQYFGPGTRLTVT.